The clone carrying this T cell receptor (beta chain) was counted only a few times. TCRdb re-processed the PCR reads through MiXCR. The sample contains about 15,000 clones, roughly 36% of which appear only once. The entry originates in a study of metastatic and nonmetastatic thyroid tumors. Among the patients, none had received any treatment before thyroid surgery. Germline V gene data show CDR1 as SQVTM and CDR2 as ANQGSEA. This CDR3 contains 13 residues. The chain combines TRBV29-1 with TRBJ2-7, with 8 bases that match TRBD1. The sequence was collected from a male donor with papillary thyroid cancer or a benign thyroid nodule (not recorded which). Some clones in this sample may be carry-over from other donors' samples. Sequenced input: tumor tissue. CDR3 region: CIVPVGQAYEQYF. Written as DNA, the CDR3 is TGCATCGTCCCAGTGGGACAGGCCTACGAGCAGTACTTC.